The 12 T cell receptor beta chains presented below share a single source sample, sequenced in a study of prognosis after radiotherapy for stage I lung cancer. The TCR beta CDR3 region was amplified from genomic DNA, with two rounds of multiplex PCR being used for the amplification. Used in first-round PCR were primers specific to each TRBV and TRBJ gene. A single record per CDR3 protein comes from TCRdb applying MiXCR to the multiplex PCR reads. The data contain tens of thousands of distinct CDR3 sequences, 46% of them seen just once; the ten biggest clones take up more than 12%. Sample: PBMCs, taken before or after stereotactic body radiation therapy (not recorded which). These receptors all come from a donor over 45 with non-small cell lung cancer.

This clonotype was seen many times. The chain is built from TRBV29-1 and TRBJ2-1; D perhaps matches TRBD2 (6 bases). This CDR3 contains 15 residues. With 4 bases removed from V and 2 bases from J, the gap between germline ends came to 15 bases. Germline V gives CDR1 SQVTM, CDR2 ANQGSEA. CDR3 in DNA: TGCAGCGTTGTAGGTGGCGGGAAAACCTACAATGAGCAGTTCTTC. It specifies CSVVGGGKTYNEQFF.

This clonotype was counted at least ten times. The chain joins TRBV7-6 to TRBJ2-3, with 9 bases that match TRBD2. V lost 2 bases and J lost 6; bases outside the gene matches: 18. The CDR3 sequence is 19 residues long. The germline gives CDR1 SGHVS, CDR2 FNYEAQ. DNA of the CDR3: TGTGCCAGCAGCTTAAAGAGGTCTGGGAGCGGGGGGCGATTGGATACGCAGTATTTT. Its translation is CASSLKRSGSGGRLDTQYF.

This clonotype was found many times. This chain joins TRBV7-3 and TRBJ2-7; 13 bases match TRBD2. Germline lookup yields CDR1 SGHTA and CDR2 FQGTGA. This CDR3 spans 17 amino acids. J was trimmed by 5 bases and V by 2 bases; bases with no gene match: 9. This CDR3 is CASSLQPRLAGGHEQYF. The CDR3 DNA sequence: TGTGCCAGCAGCTTACAACCCAGACTAGCGGGAGGCCACGAGCAGTACTTC.

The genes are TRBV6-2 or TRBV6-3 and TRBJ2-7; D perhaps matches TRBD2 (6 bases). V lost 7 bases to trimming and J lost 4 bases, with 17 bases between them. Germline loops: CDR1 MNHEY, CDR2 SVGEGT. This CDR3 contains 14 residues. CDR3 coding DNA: TGTGCCAGCACTCTTTTGTGGACTAAGTACGAGCAGTACTTC. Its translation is CASTLLWTKYEQYF.

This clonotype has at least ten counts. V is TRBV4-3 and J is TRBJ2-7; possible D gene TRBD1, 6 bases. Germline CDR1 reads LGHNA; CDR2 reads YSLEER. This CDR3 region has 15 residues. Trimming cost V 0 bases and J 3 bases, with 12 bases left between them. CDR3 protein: CASSQDGGQYYEQYF. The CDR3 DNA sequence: TGCGCCAGCAGCCAAGATGGTGGACAGTACTACGAGCAGTACTTC.

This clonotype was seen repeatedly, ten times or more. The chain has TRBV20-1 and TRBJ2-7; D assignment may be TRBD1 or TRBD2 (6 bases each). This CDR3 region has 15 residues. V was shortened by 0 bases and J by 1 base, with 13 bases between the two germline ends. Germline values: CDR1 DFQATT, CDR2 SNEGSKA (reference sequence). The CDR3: CSARERRGLSYEQYF. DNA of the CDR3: TGCAGTGCTAGAGAGCGCAGGGGACTTTCCTACGAGCAGTACTTC.

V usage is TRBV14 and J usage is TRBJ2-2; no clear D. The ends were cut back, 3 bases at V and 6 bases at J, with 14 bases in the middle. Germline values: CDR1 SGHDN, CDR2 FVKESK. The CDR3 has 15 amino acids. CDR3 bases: TGTGCCAGCAGCCATACCGGCAGCGCGGCCGGGGAGCTGTTTTTT. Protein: CASSHTGSAAGELFF.

The CDR3 here is CASSYSFPGTSGPYEQYF. CDR3 in DNA: TGTGCCAGCAGTTACTCATTCCCCGGGACTAGCGGACCCTACGAGCAGTACTTC. The chain links TRBV6-2 or TRBV6-3 to TRBJ2-7; 11 nucleotides line up with TRBD2. The V and J ends lost 0 bases and 2 bases, in that order; junction bases with no gene match: 9. The CDR3 spans 18 residues. Germline V CDR1 and CDR2: MNHEY, SVGEGT.

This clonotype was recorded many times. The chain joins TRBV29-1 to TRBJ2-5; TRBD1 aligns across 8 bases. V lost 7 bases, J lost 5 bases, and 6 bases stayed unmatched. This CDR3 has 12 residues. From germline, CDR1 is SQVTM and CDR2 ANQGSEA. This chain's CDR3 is CSERTGRETQYF. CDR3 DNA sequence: TGCAGCGAGCGGACAGGGAGGGAGACCCAGTACTTC.

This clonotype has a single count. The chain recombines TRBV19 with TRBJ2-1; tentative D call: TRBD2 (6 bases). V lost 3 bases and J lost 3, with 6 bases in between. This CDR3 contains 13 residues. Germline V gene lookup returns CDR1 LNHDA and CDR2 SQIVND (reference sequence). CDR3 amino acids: CASSMTSYNEQFF. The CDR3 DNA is TGTGCCAGTAGTATGACTAGCTACAATGAGCAGTTCTTC.

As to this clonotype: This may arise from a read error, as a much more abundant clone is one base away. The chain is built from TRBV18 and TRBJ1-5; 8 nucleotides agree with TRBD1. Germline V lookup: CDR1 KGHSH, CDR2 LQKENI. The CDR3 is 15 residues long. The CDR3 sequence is CASSPLTGANRPQHF. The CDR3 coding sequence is TGTGCCAGCTCACCACTGACAGGGGCAAATCGGCCCCAGCATTTT.

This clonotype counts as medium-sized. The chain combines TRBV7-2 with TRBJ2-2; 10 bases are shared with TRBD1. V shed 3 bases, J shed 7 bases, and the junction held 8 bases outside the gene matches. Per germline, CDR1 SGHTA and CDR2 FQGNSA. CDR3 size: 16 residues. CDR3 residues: CASSFQTGGGSGELFF. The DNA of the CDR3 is TGTGCCAGCAGCTTCCAGACAGGGGGCGGGAGCGGGGAGCTGTTTTTT.